This TCR beta chain was profiled in a study of cytomegalovirus exposure and HLA in healthy donors. As for this clone: Its antigen is as yet unknown.

PCR employed 60 Vbeta and 13 Jbeta primers. The method was immunoSEQ multiplex PCR; TCRdb's version includes in-frame clones alone and lacks a portion of them. The data contain approximately 150,000 clones, just over 75% of them singletons. Germline V gene sequence: CDR1 ENHRY, CDR2 SYGVKD. V shed 0 bases, J shed 4 bases, and the junction held 7 bases outside the gene matches. CDR3 size: 17 residues. Study-wide points: Around 18,000 TCR beta sequences were associated with HLA alleles at 0.05 false discovery rate in a later analysis. Later analysis suggested links between common viral pathogens and several top significant clusters.

The sample comprised PBMCs. The chain combines TRBV10-3 with TRBJ2-7, with 12 bases identical to TRBD2. This TCR was recovered from a woman in her 40s in good health and CMV-seronegative. Here the CDR3 reads CAISESRRTSGIYEQYF. The DNA of the CDR3 is TGTGCCATCAGTGAGTCGCGACGGACTAGCGGGATATACGAGCAGTACTTC.